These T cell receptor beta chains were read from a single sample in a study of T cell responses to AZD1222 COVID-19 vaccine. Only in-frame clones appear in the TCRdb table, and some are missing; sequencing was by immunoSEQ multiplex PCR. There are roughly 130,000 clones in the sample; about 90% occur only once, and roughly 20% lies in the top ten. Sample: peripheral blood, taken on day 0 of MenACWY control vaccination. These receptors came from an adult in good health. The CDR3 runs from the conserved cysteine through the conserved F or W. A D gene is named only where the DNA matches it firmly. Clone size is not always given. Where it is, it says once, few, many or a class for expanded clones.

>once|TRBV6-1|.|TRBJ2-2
TGTGCCAGCAGTGAGGTCCCTTACGGGGAGCTGTTTTTT
CASSEVPYGELFF
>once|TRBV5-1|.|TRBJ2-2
TGCGCCAGCAGCTTGGCCTCATTTCGGTCGAACACCGGGGAGCTGTTTTTT
CASSLASFRSNTGELFF
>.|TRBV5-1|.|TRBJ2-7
TGCGCCAGCAGCCAGGACTTCTACGAGCAGTACTTC
CASSQDFYEQYF
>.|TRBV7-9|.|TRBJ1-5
TGTGCCAGCAGCTCAGGGAATCAGCCCCAGCATTTT
CASSSGNQPQHF
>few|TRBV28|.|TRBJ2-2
TGTGCCAGCAGTTTTCAGAACACCGGGGAGCTGTTTTTT
CASSFQNTGELFF
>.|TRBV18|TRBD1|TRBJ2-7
TGTGCCAGCTCATCACCGGACAGGGGAACCTACGAGCAGTACTTC
CASSSPDRGTYEQYF
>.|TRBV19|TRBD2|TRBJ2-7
TGTGCCAGTAGCTACCCGGCGGGAGACCCAATCGAGCAGTACTTC
CASSYPAGDPIEQYF
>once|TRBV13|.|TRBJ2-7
TGTGCCAGCAGCCGTAAATCCCATCACTACGAGCAGTACTTC
CASSRKSHHYEQYF
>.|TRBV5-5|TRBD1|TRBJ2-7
TGTGCCAGCAGCCCCTGGACAGGGTTGTCCGAGCAGTACTTC
CASSPWTGLSEQYF
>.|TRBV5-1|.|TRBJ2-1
TGCGCCAGCAGCTTGGCCACGGGCTCCTACAATGAGCAGTTCTTC
CASSLATGSYNEQFF
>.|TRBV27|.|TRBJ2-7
TGTGCCAGCAGTTTACAGGGCCAAAACTACGAGCAGTACTTC
CASSLQGQNYEQYF
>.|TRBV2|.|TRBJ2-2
TGTGCCAGCCTAATGGGACTTCGGAACACCGGGGAGCTGTTTTTT
CASLMGLRNTGELFF
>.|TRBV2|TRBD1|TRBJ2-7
TGTGCCAGCAATATCCGGACAGGGTTAACCTACGAGCAGTACTTC
CASNIRTGLTYEQYF
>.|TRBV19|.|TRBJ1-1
TGTGCCAGTTTCACCGGGACGGTGAACACTGAAGCTTTCTTT
CASFTGTVNTEAFF
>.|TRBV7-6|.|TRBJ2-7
TGTGCCAGCAGCCCGCCTTTCTCCTACGAGCAGTACTTC
CASSPPFSYEQYF
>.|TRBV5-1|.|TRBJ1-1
TGCGCCAGCAGCTTGAGGCCGAACACTGAAGCTTTCTTT
CASSLRPNTEAFF
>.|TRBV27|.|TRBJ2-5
TGTGCCAGCGGCCCCAAAGCGGGCCAGGAGACCCAGTACTTC
CASGPKAGQETQYF
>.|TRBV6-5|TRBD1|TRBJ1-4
TGTGCCAGCAGTCCTGGAGGGACAGGCATGAGGAAACTGTTTTTT
CASSPGGTGMRKLFF
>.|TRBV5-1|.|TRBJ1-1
TGCGCCAGCAGCTTGGATGGCGGGGACACTGAAGCTTTCTTT
CASSLDGGDTEAFF
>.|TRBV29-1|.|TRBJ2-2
TGCAGCGTTGAGGACTACCCCTCGGGGGAGCTGTTTTTT
CSVEDYPSGELFF
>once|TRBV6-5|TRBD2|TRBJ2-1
TGTGCCAGCAGTCGGGACTACGTCAGTGATAACGAGCAGTTCTTC
CASSRDYVSDNEQFF
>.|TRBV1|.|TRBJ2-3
TGCACCAGCAGCCAACCGGGGAAGCGGGATACGCAGTATTTT
CTSSQPGKRDTQYF
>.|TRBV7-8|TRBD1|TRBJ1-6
TGTGCCAGCAGCTTAGGAGGACAGGGTTCACCCCTCCACTTT
CASSLGGQGSPLHF
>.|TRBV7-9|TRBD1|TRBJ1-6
TGTGCCAGCAGCTTAGGACAGGGATTCTATAATTCACCCCTCCACTTT
CASSLGQGFYNSPLHF
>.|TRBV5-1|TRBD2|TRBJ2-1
TGCGCCAGCAGCCTAGGACTAGCGGGAAGAAATGAGCAGTTCTTC
CASSLGLAGRNEQFF
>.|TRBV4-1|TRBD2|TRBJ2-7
TGCGCCAGCAGCCAAGTTCTAGCGGGGACCTCCGAGCAGTACTTC
CASSQVLAGTSEQYF
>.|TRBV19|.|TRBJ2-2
TGTGCCAGTAGGTTGTACACCGGGGAGCTGTTTTTT
CASRLYTGELFF
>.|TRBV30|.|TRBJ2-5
TGTGCCTGGACTCACGGGGGACGGGAGACCCAGTACTTC
CAWTHGGRETQYF
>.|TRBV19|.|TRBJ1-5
TGTGCCAGTAAACAGGGTGGGCAGCCCCAGCATTTT
CASKQGGQPQHF
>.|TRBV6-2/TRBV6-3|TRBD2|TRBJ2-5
TGTGCCAGCAGTTACTCGCGGCTGGGACTAGCCAGAGAGACCCAGTACTTC
CASSYSRLGLARETQYF
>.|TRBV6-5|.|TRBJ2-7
TGTGCCAGCAGTTACTCTCCGAATACAGCCAACTACGAGCAGTACTTC
CASSYSPNTANYEQYF
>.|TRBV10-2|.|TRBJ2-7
TGCGCCAGCAGTGAGGGGGGGCAGGACGAGCAGTACTTC
CASSEGGQDEQYF
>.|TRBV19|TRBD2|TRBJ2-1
TGTGCCAGTAGTAGCCGGGAGGGGAATGAGCAGTTCTTC
CASSSREGNEQFF
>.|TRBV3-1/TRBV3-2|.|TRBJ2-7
TGTGCCAGCAGCCAAAGTCCAGCGGGCTACGAGCAGTACTTC
CASSQSPAGYEQYF
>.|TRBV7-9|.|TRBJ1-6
TGTGCCAGCAGCTTTGTGGGTGGAGCCTCACCCCTCCACTTT
CASSFVGGASPLHF
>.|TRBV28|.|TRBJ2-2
TGTGCCAGCAGCCTACCCCATTCAGGGAAAATCGGGGAGCTGTTTTTT
CASSLPHSGKIGELFF
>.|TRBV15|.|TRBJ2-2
TGTGCCACCAGCAGAGAATCCCTCTTCACCGGGGAGCTGTTTTTT
CATSRESLFTGELFF
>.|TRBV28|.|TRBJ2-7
TGTGCCAGCAGTTTACCCAGGACTACCTACTACGAGCAGTACTTC
CASSLPRTTYYEQYF
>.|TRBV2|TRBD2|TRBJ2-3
TGTGCCAGCGGGCCTAGCGGGAGGCGCCTGTATTTT
CASGPSGRRLYF
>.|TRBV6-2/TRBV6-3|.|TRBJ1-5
TGTGCCAGCAGTTACTATAGCAATCAGCCCCAGCATTTT
CASSYYSNQPQHF
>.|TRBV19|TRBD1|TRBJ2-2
TGTGCCAGTAGTAAGGGACAGGGAAGAACCGGGGAGCTGTTTTTT
CASSKGQGRTGELFF
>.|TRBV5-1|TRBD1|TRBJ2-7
TGCGCCAGCAGCTTGGAGGACAGGGGCCACGAGCAGTACTTC
CASSLEDRGHEQYF
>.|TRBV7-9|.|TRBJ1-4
TGTGCCAGCAGCTTTTCCCGGACAGACCCAACTAATGAAAAACTGTTTTTT
CASSFSRTDPTNEKLFF
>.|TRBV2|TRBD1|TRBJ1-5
TGTGCCAGCAGACCCGGGACAGGGGTACGCAATCAGCCCCAGCATTTT
CASRPGTGVRNQPQHF
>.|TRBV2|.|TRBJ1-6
TGTGCCAGCAGTGAAGCGCTTGGCCACAATTCACCCCTCCACTTT
CASSEALGHNSPLHF
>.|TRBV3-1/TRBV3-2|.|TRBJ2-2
TGTGCCAGCAGCCAAGATCGGGCCGCCAGACGGAACACCGGGGAGCTGTTTTTT
CASSQDRAARRNTGELFF
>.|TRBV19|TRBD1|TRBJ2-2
TGTGCCAGTAGGGGACAGTGGTCGAACACCGGGGAGCTGTTTTTT
CASRGQWSNTGELFF
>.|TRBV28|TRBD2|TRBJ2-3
TGTGCCAGCAGCCGAAGACTAGCGGGAGATAGCACAGATACGCAGTATTTT
CASSRRLAGDSTDTQYF
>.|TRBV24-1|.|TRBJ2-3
TGTGCCACCAGTGACAGCGGCAGCCCTAGCACAGATACGCAGTATTTT
CATSDSGSPSTDTQYF
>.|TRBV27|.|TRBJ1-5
TGTGCCAGCAGTTTAGGGACGGGGGCCAATCAGCCCCAGCATTTT
CASSLGTGANQPQHF
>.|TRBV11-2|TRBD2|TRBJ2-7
TGTGCCAGCAGCTTAGAATATAGCGGGGGACCCTACGAGCAGTACTTC
CASSLEYSGGPYEQYF
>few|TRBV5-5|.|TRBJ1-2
TGTGCCAGCAAGGGAGGAGCCAGCCTCTATGGCTACACCTTC
CASKGGASLYGYTF
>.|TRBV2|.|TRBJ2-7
TGTGCCAGCAGCTCTCAAAGGGACCGCGCGGAGCAGTACTTC
CASSSQRDRAEQYF
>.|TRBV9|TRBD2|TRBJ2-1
TGTGCCAGCAGCAAGCCGGCTAGCGGGAGCTGGGAGCAGTTCTTC
CASSKPASGSWEQFF